This TCR beta chain was found in a study of OX40 agonist ivuxolimab in advanced cancers. Study-wide background: Cohort: roughly 80% men, mean age around 61, aged roughly 23 to 90.

The CDR3 covers 11 residues. Looked up from germline, CDR1 is SGHTA and CDR2 is FQGNSA. V gave up 5 bases and J gave up 5 bases, with 6 bases separating them. Blood specimens came from baseline, cycle 4 day 1, and cycle 7 day 1. This table comes from immunoSEQ multiplex PCR, and its TCRdb copy is limited to in-frame clones, with some not included. The sample has some 76,000 clones; around four fifths are singletons. The sequence came from an adult with an advanced solid tumor such as melanoma, head and neck, liver or kidney cancer. The input for sequencing was CD4+ or CD8+ T cells sorted from blood, taken in a trial of the OX40 agonist ivuxolimab. The chain has TRBV7-2 and TRBJ2-5; D call uncertain. This CDR3 reads CASSPTETQYF. The CDR3 DNA reads TGTGCCAGCAGCCCTACGGAGACCCAGTACTTC.